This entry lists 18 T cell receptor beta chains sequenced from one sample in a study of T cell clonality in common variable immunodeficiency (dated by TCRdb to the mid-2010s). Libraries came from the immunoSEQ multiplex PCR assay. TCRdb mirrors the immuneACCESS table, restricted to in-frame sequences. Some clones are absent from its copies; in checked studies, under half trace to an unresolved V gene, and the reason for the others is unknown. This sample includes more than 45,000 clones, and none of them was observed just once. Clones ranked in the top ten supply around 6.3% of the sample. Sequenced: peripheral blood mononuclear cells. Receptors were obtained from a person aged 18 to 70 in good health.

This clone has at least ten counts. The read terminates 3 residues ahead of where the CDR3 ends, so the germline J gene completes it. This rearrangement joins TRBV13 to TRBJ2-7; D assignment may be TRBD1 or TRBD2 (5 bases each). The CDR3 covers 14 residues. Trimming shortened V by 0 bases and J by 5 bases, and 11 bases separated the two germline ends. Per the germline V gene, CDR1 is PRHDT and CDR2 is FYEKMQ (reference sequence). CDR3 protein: CASSLGQGVHEQYF. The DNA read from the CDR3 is TGTGCCAGCAGCTTAGGGCAGGGAGTCCACGAG. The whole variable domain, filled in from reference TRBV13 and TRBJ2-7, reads AAGVIQSPRHLIKEKRETATLKCYPIPRHDTVYWYQQGPGQDPQFLISFYEKMQSDKGSIPDRFSAQQFSDYHSELNMSSLELGDSALYFCASSLGQGVHEQYFGPGTRLTVT.

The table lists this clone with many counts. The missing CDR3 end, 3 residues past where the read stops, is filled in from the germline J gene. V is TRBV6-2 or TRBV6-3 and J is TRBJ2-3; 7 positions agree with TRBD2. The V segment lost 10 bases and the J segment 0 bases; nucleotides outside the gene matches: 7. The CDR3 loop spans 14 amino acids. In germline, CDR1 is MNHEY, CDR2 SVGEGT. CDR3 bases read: TGTGCCACCGGGGGGACGACTAGCACAGATACG. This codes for CATGGTTSTDT. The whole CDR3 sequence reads CATGGTTSTDTQYF.

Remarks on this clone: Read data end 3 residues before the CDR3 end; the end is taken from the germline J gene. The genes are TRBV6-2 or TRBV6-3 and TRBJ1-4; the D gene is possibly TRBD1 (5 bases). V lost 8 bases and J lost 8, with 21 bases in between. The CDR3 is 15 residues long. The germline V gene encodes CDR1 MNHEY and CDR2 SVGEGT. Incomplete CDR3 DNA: TGTGCCAGCTGTTGGAGTGGGGGGATGGAAGAAAAA. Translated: CASCWSGGMEEK. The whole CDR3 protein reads CASCWSGGMEEKLFF.

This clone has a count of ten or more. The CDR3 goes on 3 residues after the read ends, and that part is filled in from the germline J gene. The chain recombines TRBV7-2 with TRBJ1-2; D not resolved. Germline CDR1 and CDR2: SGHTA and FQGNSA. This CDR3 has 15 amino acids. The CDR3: CASRPNTGWSRGYTF. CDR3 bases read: TGTGCCAGCAGGCCAAATACCGGGTGGTCCCGGGGC.

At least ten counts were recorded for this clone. CDR3 in amino acids: CASTPSGDSLFQPQHF. The covered CDR3 bases are TGTGCCAGTACCCCGTCAGGGGACAGCCTTTTTCAGCCC. V and J are TRBV19 and TRBJ1-5; TRBD1 aligns across 7 bases. The read halts 3 residues ahead of the CDR3 end, with the missing end drawn from the germline J gene. The CDR3 is made up of 16 amino acids. Germline lookup yields CDR1 LNHDA and CDR2 SQIVND (reference sequence). V was pared by 7 bases and J by 6 bases, with 15 bases of the junction left unmatched.

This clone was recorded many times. CDR3 DNA, as far as it was read: TGTGCCTGGATGGGGACAGCCATGAACACTGAA. It specifies CAWMGTAMNTE. The whole CDR3 is CAWMGTAMNTEAFF. The rearrangement links TRBV30 to TRBJ1-1; 7 bases agree with TRBD1. The read gets to within 3 residues of the CDR3 end, and the germline J gene fills in the rest. V lost 4 bases to trimming and J lost 0 bases; unmatched junction nucleotides: 5. In germline, CDR1 is GTSNPN, CDR2 SVGIG (reference sequence). This CDR3 comprises 14 residues.

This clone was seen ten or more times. CDR3 bases read: TGTGCCAGCAGTTCTCCCGGGACAGGGGGCTTCCACGAG. Protein product: CASSSPGTGGFHE. The full CDR3 protein is CASSSPGTGGFHEQYF. The chain joins TRBV28 to TRBJ2-7, with 12 nucleotides matching TRBD1. The read finishes 3 residues shy of the CDR3 end, and the germline J gene is used to complete it. The CDR3 is 16 amino acids. V shed 4 bases, J shed 5 bases, and the junction held 9 bases outside the gene matches. Per germline, CDR1 MDHEN and CDR2 SYDVKM.

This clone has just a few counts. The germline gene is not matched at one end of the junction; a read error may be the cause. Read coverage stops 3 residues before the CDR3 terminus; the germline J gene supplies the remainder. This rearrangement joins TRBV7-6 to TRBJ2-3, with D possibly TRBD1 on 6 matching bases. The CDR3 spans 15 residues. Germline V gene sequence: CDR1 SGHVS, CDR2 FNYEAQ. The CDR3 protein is CASSLGPNRAETQYF. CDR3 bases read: TGTGCCAGCAGCTTAGGACCCAACAGGGCAGAGACG.

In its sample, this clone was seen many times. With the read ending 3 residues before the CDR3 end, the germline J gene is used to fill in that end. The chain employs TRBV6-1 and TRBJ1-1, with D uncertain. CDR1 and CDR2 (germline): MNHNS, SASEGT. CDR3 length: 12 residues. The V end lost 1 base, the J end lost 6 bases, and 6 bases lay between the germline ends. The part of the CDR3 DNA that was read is TGTGCCAGCAGTGAAGGGGCCCCTGAA. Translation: CASSEGAPE. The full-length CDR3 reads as CASSEGAPEAFF.

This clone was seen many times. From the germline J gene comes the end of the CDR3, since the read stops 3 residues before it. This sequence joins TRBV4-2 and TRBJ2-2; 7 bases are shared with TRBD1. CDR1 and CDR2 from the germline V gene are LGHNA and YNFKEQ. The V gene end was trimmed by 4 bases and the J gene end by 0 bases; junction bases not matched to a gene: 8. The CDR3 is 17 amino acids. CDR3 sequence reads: CASSPPRTGTNTGELFF. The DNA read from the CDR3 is TGTGCCAGCAGCCCTCCCCGGACAGGAACGAACACCGGGGAG.

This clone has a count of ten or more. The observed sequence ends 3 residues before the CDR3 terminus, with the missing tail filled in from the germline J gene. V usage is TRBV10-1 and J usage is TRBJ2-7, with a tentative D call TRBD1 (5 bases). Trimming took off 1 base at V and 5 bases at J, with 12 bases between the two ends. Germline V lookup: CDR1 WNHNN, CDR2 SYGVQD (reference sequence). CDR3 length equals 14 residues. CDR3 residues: CASSEYQGAHEQYF. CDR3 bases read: TGCGCCAGCAGTGAGTATCAGGGCGCCCACGAG.

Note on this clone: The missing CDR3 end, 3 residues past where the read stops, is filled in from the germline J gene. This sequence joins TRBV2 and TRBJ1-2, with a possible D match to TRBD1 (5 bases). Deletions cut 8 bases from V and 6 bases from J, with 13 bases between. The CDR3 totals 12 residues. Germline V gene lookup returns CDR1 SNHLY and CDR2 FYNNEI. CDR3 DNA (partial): TGTGCCAGCCTGGGGGGGGGAGATGGC. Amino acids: CASLGGGDG. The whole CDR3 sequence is CASLGGGDGYTF.

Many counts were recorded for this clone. The CDR3 loop reads CASSELAGDPYEQYF. The sequenced part of the CDR3 DNA is TGTGCCAGTAGTGAACTAGCGGGGGACCCCTACGAG. The chain employs TRBV19 and TRBJ2-7; TRBD2 aligns across 11 bases. The CDR3 is cut off 3 residues early in the read; its end comes from the germline J gene. V lost 5 bases, J lost 2 bases, and 5 bases stayed unmatched. The CDR3 extends over 15 amino acids. Germline V gene lookup returns CDR1 LNHDA and CDR2 SQIVND (reference sequence).

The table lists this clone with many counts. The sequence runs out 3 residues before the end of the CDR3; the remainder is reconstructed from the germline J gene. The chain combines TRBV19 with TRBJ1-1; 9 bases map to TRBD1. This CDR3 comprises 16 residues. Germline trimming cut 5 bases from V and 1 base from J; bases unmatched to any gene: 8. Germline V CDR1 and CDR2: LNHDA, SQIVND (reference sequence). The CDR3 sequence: CASSSWGTGQNTEAFF. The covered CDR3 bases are TGTGCCAGTAGTTCGTGGGGGACAGGGCAGAACACTGAA.

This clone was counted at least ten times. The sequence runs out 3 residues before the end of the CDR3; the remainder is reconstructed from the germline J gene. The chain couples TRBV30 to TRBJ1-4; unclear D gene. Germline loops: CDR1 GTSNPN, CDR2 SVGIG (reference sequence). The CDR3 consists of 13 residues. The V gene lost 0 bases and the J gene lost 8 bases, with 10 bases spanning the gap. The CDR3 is CAWSVQVREKLFF. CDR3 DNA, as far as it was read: TGTGCCTGGAGTGTCCAGGTACGAGAAAAA.

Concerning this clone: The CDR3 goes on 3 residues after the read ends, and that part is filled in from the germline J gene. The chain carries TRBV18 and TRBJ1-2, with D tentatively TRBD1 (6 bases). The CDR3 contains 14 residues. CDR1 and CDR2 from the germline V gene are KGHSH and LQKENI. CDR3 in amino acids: CASSTGFPSYGYTF. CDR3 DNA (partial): TGTGCCAGCTCAACAGGGTTTCCAAGCTACGGC.

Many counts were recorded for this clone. CDR3 protein: CASSSDRGWEGYTF. CDR3 bases read: TGTGCCAGCAGTTCGGACAGGGGCTGGGAAGGC. The chain uses TRBV5-6 and TRBJ1-2; 9 bases fit TRBD1. Read sequence stops 3 residues before the CDR3 end, and the germline J gene provides the missing end. This CDR3 comprises 14 residues. The germline CDR1 and CDR2 sequences are SGHDT and YYEEEE.

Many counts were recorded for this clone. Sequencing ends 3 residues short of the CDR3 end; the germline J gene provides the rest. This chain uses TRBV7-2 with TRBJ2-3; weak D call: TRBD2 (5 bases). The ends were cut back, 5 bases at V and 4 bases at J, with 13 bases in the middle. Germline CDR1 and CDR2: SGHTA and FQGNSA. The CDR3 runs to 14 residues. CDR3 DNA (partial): TGTGCCAGCAGCAGCATGGCGGGCCCAGATACG. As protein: CASSSMAGPDT. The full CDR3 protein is CASSSMAGPDTQYF.